A single sample is the source of the 20 T cell receptor beta chains below, sequenced in a study of blood T cell repertoires in COVID-19. The data were produced by immunoSEQ multiplex PCR, yet TCRdb's version contains in-frame clones alone and is incomplete. Of about 400,000 clones listed, around 89% are singletons. Sequencing was performed on peripheral blood. These receptors originate from a woman aged 25-40 years with acute or convalescent COVID-19.

The gene calls are TRBV24-1 and TRBJ2-3; 14 bases agree with TRBD2. CDR1 is KGHDR, CDR2 SFDVKD, per germline. The V and J ends lost 6 bases and 4 bases, in that order; junction bases with no gene match: 5. This CDR3 spans 16 amino acids. Here the CDR3 reads CATSRGGLAGADTQYF. CDR3 nucleotides: TGTGCCACCAGTCGAGGGGGACTAGCGGGGGCAGATACGCAGTATTTT.

The J gene is TRBJ1-1, the V gene TRBV7-9; tentative D call: TRBD1 (6 bases). The germline V gene encodes CDR1 SEHNR and CDR2 FQNEAQ (reference sequence). CDR3 length: 15 residues. The V end was cut by 1 base, the J end by 1 base, with 10 bases between. The CDR3 sequence is CASSLVGQWNTEAFF. The CDR3 region has the DNA TGTGCCAGCAGCTTAGTGGGACAATGGAACACTGAAGCTTTCTTT.

V gene TRBV5-1 combines with J gene TRBJ2-1; D perhaps matches TRBD2 (5 bases). The V and J ends lost 2 bases and 7 bases respectively, with 16 bases between them. This CDR3 has 15 amino acids. CDR1 SGHRS and CDR2 YFSETQ come from the germline V gene. CDR3 bases: TGCGCCAGCAGCTTTGACGGGGAAATGAGAAATGAGCAGTTCTTC. Protein: CASSFDGEMRNEQFF.

This sequence joins TRBV11-2 and TRBJ2-1; the match to TRBD1 covers 7 bases. V was clipped by 5 bases and J by 7 bases; unmatched bases: 8. The germline CDR1 and CDR2 sequences are SGHAT and FQNNGV. This CDR3 has 14 residues. As DNA, the CDR3 is TGTGCCAGCAGCCGAGGACAGGACCTGAATGAGCAGTTCTTC. This sequence encodes CASSRGQDLNEQFF.

V gene TRBV4-1 combines with J gene TRBJ1-4; D is possibly TRBD1 (6 bases). This CDR3 region has 17 residues. Looked up from germline, CDR1 is MGHRA and CDR2 is YSYEKL. The V and J ends lost 5 bases and 6 bases respectively, with 22 bases between them. The CDR3 coding sequence is TGCGCCAGCAGCAAAACCATCGGCGGGGGCGCCGATGAAAAACTGTTTTTT. Its protein product is CASSKTIGGGADEKLFF.

The J gene is TRBJ1-1, the V gene TRBV30; the D gene is possibly TRBD1 (5 bases). The germline V gene has CDR1 GTSNPN and CDR2 SVGIG (reference sequence). The CDR3 totals 13 residues. V gave up 2 bases and J gave up 2 bases, with 9 bases separating them. The CDR3 DNA reads as TGTGCCTGGAGTTTCCAGGGAAACACTGAAGCTTTCTTT. It specifies CAWSFQGNTEAFF. Using reference TRBV30 and TRBJ1-1 for the parts outside the CDR3, the full variable domain is SQTIHQWPATLVQPVGSPLSLECTVEGTSNPNLYWYRQAAGRGLQLLFYSVGIGQISSEVPQNLSASRPQDRQFILSSKKLLLSDSGFYLCAWSFQGNTEAFFGQGTRLTVV.

The CDR3 sequence: CASSQESQGYSPLHF. The CDR3 DNA reads as TGTGCCAGCAGCCAAGAATCCCAGGGGTATTCACCCCTCCACTTT. The rearrangement links TRBV4-2 to TRBJ1-6; possible D gene TRBD1, 6 bases. The germline V gene has CDR1 LGHNA and CDR2 YNFKEQ. This CDR3 is built from 15 residues. V shed 0 bases and J shed 8 bases, with 11 bases lying between them.

The rearrangement uses TRBV4-1 and TRBJ1-1; tentative D call: TRBD1 (5 bases). In germline, CDR1 is MGHRA, CDR2 YSYEKL. The CDR3 has 15 amino acids. V lost 0 bases and J lost 7, with 15 bases in between. CDR3 amino acids: CASSQDLYVGGEAFF. The CDR3 coding sequence is TGCGCCAGCAGCCAAGATCTCTATGTGGGGGGTGAAGCTTTCTTT.

The chain uses TRBV6-5 and TRBJ2-5; 7 bases map to TRBD1. The CDR3 has 15 residues. The ends lost 6 bases at V and 2 bases at J; junction bases unmatched: 9. Germline V gene lookup returns CDR1 MNHEY and CDR2 SVGAGI. The CDR3: CASSPTRTGQETQYF. In DNA form, the CDR3 reads TGTGCCAGCAGCCCCACGCGGACAGGACAAGAGACCCAGTACTTC.

The chain combines TRBV19 with TRBJ1-3; possibly TRBD1 for D (5 bases). The CDR3 has 14 amino acids. Germline CDR1 and CDR2: LNHDA and SQIVND (reference sequence). Deletions cut 4 bases from V and 8 bases from J, with 15 bases between. As DNA, the CDR3 is TGTGCCAGTAGTAGCGGACACGTCGTCGACACCATATATTTT. Its protein product is CASSSGHVVDTIYF. Drawing the rest from reference TRBV19 and TRBJ1-3, the complete variable domain is DGGITQSPKYLFRKEGQNVTLSCEQNLNHDAMYWYRQDPGQGLRLIYYSQIVNDFQKGDIAEGYSVSREKKESFPLTVTSAQKNPTAFYLCASSSGHVVDTIYFGEGSWLTVV.

This clone appeared a single time. V gene TRBV7-3 combines with J gene TRBJ2-1; D perhaps matches TRBD2 (6 bases). Trimming left V 8 bases short and J 2 bases short, with 13 bases between. In germline, CDR1 is SGHTA, CDR2 FQGTGA. CDR3 length: 14 amino acids. This chain's CDR3 is CASSVAGTYNEQFF. CDR3 coding DNA: TGTGCCAGCTCGGTGGCGGGGACCTACAATGAGCAGTTCTTC.

The chain recombines TRBV21-1 with TRBJ2-2; TRBD1, the table's D call, was not compared with the DNA. TRBV21-1 is described as a pseudogene. The CDR3 consists of 15 residues. The CDR3 DNA reads as TGTGCCAGGCCAACAGGGGAAACGAACACCGGGGAGCTGTTTTTT. This encodes CARPTGETNTGELFF.

The chain carries TRBV15 and TRBJ2-7, with a possible D match to TRBD1 (6 bases). This CDR3 contains 13 residues. The germline CDR1 and CDR2 sequences are LNHNV and YYDKDF (reference sequence). V was pared by 2 bases and J by 3 bases, with 8 bases between. CDR3: CATSRTQGYEQYF. CDR3 bases: TGTGCCACCAGCAGAACACAGGGCTACGAGCAGTACTTC.

This chain uses TRBV3-1 (or the pseudogene TRBV3-2) with TRBJ2-5, with TRBD2 matching over 9 bases. V lost 1 base, J lost 4 bases, and 7 bases stayed unmatched. The CDR3 loop spans 16 amino acids. CDR1 and CDR2 (germline): LGHDT, YNNKEL (reference sequence). DNA for the CDR3: TGTGCCAGCAGCCAAGCTAGCGGGGTAGGGTCAGAGACCCAGTACTTC. This encodes CASSQASGVGSETQYF.

The sample holds one count of this clone. The genes are TRBV7-9 and TRBJ2-3; 8 bases agree with TRBD2. The J segment lost 2 bases and the V segment lost 5 bases, leaving 9 bases of the junction unmatched. Germline CDR1 SEHNR, CDR2 FQNEAQ (reference sequence). The CDR3 consists of 16 residues. CDR3 protein: CASSRPRTSNTDTQYF. Here the CDR3 DNA reads TGTGCCAGCAGCCGCCCCAGGACTAGCAACACAGATACGCAGTATTTT.

The chain joins TRBV9 to TRBJ1-1; D perhaps matches TRBD1 (6 bases). The V end was cut by 5 bases, the J end by 0 bases, with 11 bases between. Per the germline V gene, CDR1 is SGDLS and CDR2 is YYNGEE. The CDR3 has 14 residues. In nucleotides, the CDR3 is TGTGCCAGCAGTGCAGGGGTCATGAACACTGAAGCTTTCTTT. Amino acids: CASSAGVMNTEAFF.

This clone turned up a few times. The chain couples TRBV5-1 to TRBJ2-6; D might be TRBD1 (5 bases). Germline loops: CDR1 SGHRS, CDR2 YFSETQ. The ends were cut back, 4 bases at V and 2 bases at J, with 13 bases in the middle. The CDR3 runs to 16 residues. CDR3 DNA: TGCGCCAGCAGCGTATCCAGGGTCCCTGGGGCCAACGTCCTGACTTTC. Protein sequence: CASSVSRVPGANVLTF. The full variable domain, rest sourced from reference TRBV5-1 and TRBJ2-6, is KAGVTQTPRYLIKTRGQQVTLSCSPISGHRSVSWYQQTPGQGLQFLFEYFSETQRNKGNFPGRFSGRQFSNSRSEMNVSTLELGDSALYLCASSVSRVPGANVLTFGAGSRLTVL.

The chain joins TRBV10-3 to TRBJ1-6; D is perhaps TRBD1 (5 bases). With 0 bases removed from V and 14 bases from J, the gap between germline ends came to 11 bases. The germline CDR1 and CDR2 sequences are ENHRY and SYGVKD. There are 13 residues in the CDR3. The CDR3 nucleotides are TGTGCCATCAGTGAGTCAAGGCAGGGATCCCTCCACTTT. As protein: CAISESRQGSLHF.

V and J are TRBV6-2 or TRBV6-3 and TRBJ2-3; 7 positions agree with TRBD1. The V gene end was trimmed by 6 bases and the J gene end by 2 bases; junction bases not matched to a gene: 8. CDR1 and CDR2 (germline): MNHEY, SVGEGT. The CDR3 extends over 15 amino acids. CDR3 loop: CASSLPGQDTDTQYF. The CDR3 nucleotides read TGTGCCAGCAGCCTTCCAGGACAGGACACAGATACGCAGTATTTT.

The V call is TRBV19, the J call TRBJ1-1, with D tentatively TRBD1 (5 bases). The germline gives CDR1 LNHDA, CDR2 SQIVND (reference sequence). Trimming shortened V by 4 bases and J by 6 bases, and 12 bases separated the two germline ends. The CDR3 is 13 residues long. CDR3 sequence (DNA): TGTGCCAGTAGTAGGGGGGAGGGAGCTGAAGCTTTCTTT. It codes for CASSRGEGAEAFF.